This is a list of T cell receptor beta chains from one sample in a study of shared T cell receptors in the human thymus. TCRdb's table, derived via immunoSEQ multiplex PCR, lists solely in-frame clones and lacks some. This table holds some 700,000 clones, 88% found once. The same data also went into a second study, on human thymus T cells.

Sequenced: thymocytes. The receptors were sampled from a boy under three years old with a congenital heart defect. Both conserved end residues are part of each CDR3. The D gene is left open where the match is weak. The listing skips clone size in some rows; elsewhere it reads once, few, many or a size class.

cdr3_aa cdr3_nt j_call v_call d_call clone_size
CASSLGARGAYEQYF TGTGCCAGCAGCTTAGGTGCCCGGGGGGCCTACGAGCAGTACTTC TRBJ2-7 TRBV7-9 TRBD2 .
CASSLVYSGRLSYNEQFF TGTGCCAGCAGCTTGGTTTACAGCGGGAGACTTTCCTACAATGAGCAGTTCTTC TRBJ2-1 TRBV7-9 TRBD2 .
CASSYPGSEQYF TGTGCCAGCAGTTACCCGGGGAGCGAGCAGTACTTC TRBJ2-7 TRBV6-6 . .
CASTNGTGYTGELFF TGTGCCAGTACCAACGGGACAGGGTACACCGGGGAGCTGTTTTTT TRBJ2-2 TRBV19 TRBD1 .
CATSRYTRLSGNTIYF TGTGCCACCAGCAGATACACGCGGCTCTCTGGAAACACCATATATTTT TRBJ1-3 TRBV15 . few
CASRQAGDLRTGELFF TGTGCCAGCAGACAAGCGGGAGATCTTCGCACCGGGGAGCTGTTTTTT TRBJ2-2 TRBV14 TRBD2 .
CASSPPFGTSIHEQYF TGTGCCAGCAGCCCCCCCTTCGGGACTAGCATCCACGAGCAGTACTTC TRBJ2-7 TRBV9 TRBD2 once
CSVAGEREAFF TGCAGCGTCGCCGGGGAGCGTGAAGCTTTCTTT TRBJ1-1 TRBV29-1 . .
CASSIRDRDSGANVLTF TGTGCCAGCTCGATCCGGGACAGAGACTCTGGGGCCAACGTCCTGACTTTC TRBJ2-6 TRBV18 TRBD1 .
CASSRDRANYGYTF TGTGCCAGTAGTAGGGACAGGGCTAACTATGGCTACACCTTC TRBJ1-2 TRBV19 TRBD1 .
CASSSISGTASYEQYF TGTGCCAGCAGTTCCATCTCCGGGACAGCTTCCTACGAGCAGTACTTC TRBJ2-7 TRBV6-6 TRBD1 .
CAGTPTSGSYNEQFF TGTGCCGGGACACCTACTAGCGGCTCCTACAATGAGCAGTTCTTC TRBJ2-1 TRBV30 TRBD2 .
CASLHRNTEAFF TGTGCCAGCCTCCACAGGAACACTGAAGCTTTCTTT TRBJ1-1 TRBV2 . once
CASSPGTSGRGEQFF TGTGCCAGCAGCCCAGGGACTAGCGGGAGGGGCGAGCAGTTCTTC TRBJ2-1 TRBV4-2 TRBD2 once
CASSHYRAGEQFF TGTGCCAGCAGTCATTACAGGGCCGGCGAGCAGTTCTTC TRBJ2-1 TRBV6-5 . .
CASSPEGLAGGPREETQYF TGTGCCAGCTCCCCGGAGGGACTAGCGGGAGGGCCCCGGGAAGAGACCCAGTACTTC TRBJ2-5 TRBV2 TRBD2 .
CASSTSSGSEYEQYF TGTGCCAGCAGTACCTCGTCTGGGTCGGAGTACGAGCAGTACTTC TRBJ2-7 TRBV6-5 . .
CASSPPGVGEKLFF TGTGCCAGCAGCCCCCCAGGGGTGGGGGAAAAACTGTTTTTT TRBJ1-4 TRBV6-5 . .
CASSQGPYRGRIDYGYTF TGCGCCAGCAGCCAAGGGCCCTACAGGGGGCGGATCGACTATGGCTACACCTTC TRBJ1-2 TRBV4-1 TRBD1 .
CASSQEGETGASGRDAETQYF TGTGCCAGCAGCCAAGAGGGTGAGACAGGGGCTAGCGGGAGGGACGCGGAGACCCAGTACTTC TRBJ2-5 TRBV4-2 TRBD2 once
CASSEQTGENGYTF TGTGCCAGCAGTGAACAGACAGGAGAGAATGGCTACACCTTC TRBJ1-2 TRBV6-1 . .
CASSSDRVTNEKLFF TGTGCCAGCAGTTCGGACAGGGTCACTAATGAAAAACTGTTTTTT TRBJ1-4 TRBV28 TRBD1 .
CASNPQPGAEAFF TGTGCCAGCAATCCACAGCCGGGGGCTGAAGCTTTCTTT TRBJ1-1 TRBV6-1 . .